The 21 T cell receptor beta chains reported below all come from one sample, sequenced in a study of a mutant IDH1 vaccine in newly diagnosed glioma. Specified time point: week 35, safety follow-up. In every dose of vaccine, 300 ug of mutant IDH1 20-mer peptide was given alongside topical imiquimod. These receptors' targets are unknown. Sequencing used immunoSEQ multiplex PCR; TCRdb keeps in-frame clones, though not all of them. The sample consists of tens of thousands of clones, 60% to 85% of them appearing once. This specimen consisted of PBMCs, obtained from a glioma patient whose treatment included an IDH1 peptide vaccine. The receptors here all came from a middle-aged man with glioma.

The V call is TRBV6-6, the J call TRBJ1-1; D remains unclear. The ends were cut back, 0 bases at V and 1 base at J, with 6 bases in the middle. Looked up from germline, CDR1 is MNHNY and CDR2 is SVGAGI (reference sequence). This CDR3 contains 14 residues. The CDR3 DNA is TGTGCCAGCAGTTACTCGGGCAAGAACACTGAAGCTTTCTTT. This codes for CASSYSGKNTEAFF.

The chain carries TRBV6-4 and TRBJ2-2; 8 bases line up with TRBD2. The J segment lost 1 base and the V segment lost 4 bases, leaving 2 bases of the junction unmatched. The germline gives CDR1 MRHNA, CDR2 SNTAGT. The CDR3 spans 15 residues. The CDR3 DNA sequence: TGTGCCAGCAGTGGGGGACTAGGGAACACCGGGGAGCTGTTTTTT. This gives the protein CASSGGLGNTGELFF.

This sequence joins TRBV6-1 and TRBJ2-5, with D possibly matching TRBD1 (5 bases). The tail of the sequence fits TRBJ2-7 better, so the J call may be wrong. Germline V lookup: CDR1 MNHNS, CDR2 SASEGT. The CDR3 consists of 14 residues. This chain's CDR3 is CASSEGHPSYEQYF. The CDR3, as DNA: TGTGCCAGCAGTGAGGGGCATCCCTCCTACGAGCAGTACTTC.

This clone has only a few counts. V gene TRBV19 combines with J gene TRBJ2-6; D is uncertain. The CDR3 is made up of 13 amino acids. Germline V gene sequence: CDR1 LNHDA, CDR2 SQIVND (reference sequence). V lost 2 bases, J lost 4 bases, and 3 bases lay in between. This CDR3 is CASSIRGANVLTF. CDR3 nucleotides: TGTGCCAGTAGTATACGCGGGGCCAACGTCCTGACTTTC.

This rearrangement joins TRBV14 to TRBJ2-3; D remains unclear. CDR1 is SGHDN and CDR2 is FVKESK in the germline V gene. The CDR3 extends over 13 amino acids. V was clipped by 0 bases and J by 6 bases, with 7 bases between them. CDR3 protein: CASSQDYPDTQYF. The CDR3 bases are TGTGCCAGCAGCCAAGACTATCCCGATACGCAGTATTTT.

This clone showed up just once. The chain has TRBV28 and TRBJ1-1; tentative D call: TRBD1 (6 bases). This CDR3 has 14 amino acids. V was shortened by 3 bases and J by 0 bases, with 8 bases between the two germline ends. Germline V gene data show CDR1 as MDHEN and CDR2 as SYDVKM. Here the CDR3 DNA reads TGTGCCAGCAGTTTTGGGGGCATGAACACTGAAGCTTTCTTT. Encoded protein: CASSFGGMNTEAFF.

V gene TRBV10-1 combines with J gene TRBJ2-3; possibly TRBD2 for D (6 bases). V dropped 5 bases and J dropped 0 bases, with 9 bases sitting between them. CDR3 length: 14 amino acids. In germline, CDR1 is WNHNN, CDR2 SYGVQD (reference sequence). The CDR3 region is CASSPLASTDTQYF. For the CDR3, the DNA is TGCGCCAGCAGTCCTCTAGCGAGCACAGATACGCAGTATTTT.

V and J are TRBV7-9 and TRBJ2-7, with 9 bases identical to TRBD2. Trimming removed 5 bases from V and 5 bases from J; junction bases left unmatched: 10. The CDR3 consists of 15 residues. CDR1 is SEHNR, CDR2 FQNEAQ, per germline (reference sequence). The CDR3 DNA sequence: TGTGCCAGCAGCCCCAAGGCGGGAGGGTTTGACGAGCAGTACTTC. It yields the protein CASSPKAGGFDEQYF.

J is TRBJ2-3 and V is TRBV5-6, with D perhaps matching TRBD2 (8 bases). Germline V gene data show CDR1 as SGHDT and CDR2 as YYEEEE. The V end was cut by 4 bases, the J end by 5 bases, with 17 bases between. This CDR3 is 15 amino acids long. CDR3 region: CASSPTGGGEDTQYF. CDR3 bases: TGTGCCAGCAGCCCCACGGGAGGGGGCGAAGATACGCAGTATTTT.

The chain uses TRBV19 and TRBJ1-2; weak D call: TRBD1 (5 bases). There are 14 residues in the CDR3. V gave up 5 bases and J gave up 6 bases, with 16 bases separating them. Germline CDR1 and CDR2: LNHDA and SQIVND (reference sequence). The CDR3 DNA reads TGTGCCAGTAGTCCCCAAGGGGCATCACATGGCTACACCTTC. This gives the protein CASSPQGASHGYTF.

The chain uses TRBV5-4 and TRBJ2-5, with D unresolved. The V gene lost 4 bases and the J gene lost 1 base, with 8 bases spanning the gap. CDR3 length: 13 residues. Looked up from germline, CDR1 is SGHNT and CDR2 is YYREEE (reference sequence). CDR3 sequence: CASSHSSQETQYF. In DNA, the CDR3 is TGTGCCAGCAGCCACAGCAGCCAAGAGACCCAGTACTTC.

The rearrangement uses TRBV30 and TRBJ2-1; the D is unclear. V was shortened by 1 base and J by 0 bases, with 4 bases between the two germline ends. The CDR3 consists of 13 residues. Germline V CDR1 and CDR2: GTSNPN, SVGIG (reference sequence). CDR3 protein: CAWSEGSYNEQFF. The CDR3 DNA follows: TGTGCCTGGAGTGAAGGCTCCTACAATGAGCAGTTCTTC.

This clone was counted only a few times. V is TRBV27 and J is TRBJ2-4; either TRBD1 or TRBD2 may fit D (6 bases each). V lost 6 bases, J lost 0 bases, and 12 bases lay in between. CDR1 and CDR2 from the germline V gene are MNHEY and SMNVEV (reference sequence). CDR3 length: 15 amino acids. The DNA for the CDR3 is TGTGCCAGCAGCCCCAGGGGACTAGCCAAAAACATTCAGTACTTC. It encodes CASSPRGLAKNIQYF.

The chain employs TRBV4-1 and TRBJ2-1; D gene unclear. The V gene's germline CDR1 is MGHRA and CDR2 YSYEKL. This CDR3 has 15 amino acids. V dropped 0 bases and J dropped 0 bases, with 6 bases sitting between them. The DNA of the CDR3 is TGCGCCAGCAGCCAAGATCAGAGCTCCTACAATGAGCAGTTCTTC. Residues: CASSQDQSSYNEQFF.

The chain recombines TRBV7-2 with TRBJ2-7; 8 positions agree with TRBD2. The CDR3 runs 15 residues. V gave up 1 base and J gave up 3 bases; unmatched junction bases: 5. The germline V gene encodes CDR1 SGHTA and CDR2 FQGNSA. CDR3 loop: CASSLGGGTSYEQYF. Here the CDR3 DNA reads TGTGCCAGCAGCTTAGGGGGCGGGACTAGCTACGAGCAGTACTTC.

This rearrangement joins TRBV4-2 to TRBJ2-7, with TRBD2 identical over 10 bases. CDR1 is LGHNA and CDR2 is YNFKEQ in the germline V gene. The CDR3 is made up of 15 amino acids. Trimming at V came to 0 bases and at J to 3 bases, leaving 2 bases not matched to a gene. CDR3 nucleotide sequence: TGTGCCAGCAGCCAAGATTGGACTAGCGGCTACGAGCAGTACTTC. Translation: CASSQDWTSGYEQYF.

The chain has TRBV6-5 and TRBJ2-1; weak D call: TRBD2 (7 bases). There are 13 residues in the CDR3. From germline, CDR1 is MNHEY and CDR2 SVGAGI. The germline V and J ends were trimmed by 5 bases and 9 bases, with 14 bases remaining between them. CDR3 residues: CASSRGGGSEQFF. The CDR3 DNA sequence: TGTGCCAGCAGTAGGGGGGGAGGGAGTGAGCAGTTCTTC.

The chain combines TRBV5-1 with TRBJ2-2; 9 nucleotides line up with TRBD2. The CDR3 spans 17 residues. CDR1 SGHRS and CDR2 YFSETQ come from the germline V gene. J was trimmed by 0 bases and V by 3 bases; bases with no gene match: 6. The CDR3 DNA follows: TGCGCCAGCAGCTCCACCGGGACTAGCACGAACACCGGGGAGCTGTTTTTT. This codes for CASSSTGTSTNTGELFF.

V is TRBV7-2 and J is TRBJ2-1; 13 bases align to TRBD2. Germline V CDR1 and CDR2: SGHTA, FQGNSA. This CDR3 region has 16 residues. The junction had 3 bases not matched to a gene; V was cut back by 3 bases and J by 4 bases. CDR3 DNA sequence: TGTGCCAGCAGCTTTACACTAGCGGGAGGGTACAATGAGCAGTTCTTC. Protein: CASSFTLAGGYNEQFF. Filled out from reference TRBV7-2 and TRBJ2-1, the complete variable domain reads GAGVSQSPSNKVTEKGKDVELRCDPISGHTALYWYRQSLGQGLEFLIYFQGNSAPDKSGLPSDRFSAERTGGSVSTLTIQRTQQEDSAVYLCASSFTLAGGYNEQFFGPGTRLTVL.

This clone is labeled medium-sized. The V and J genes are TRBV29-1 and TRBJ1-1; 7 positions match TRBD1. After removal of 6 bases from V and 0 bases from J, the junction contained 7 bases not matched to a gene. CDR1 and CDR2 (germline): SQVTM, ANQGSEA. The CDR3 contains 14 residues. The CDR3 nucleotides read TGCAGCGTCAGGGGGGGACAGCTGAACACTGAAGCTTTCTTT. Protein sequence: CSVRGGQLNTEAFF.

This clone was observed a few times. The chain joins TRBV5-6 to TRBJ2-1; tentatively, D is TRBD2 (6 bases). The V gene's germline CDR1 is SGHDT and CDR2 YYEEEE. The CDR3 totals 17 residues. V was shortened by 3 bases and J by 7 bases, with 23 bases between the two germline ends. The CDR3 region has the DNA TGTGCCAGCAGCTCTGTTCTCCGGGACTCGGGAAGGAATGAGCAGTTCTTC. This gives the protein CASSSVLRDSGRNEQFF.